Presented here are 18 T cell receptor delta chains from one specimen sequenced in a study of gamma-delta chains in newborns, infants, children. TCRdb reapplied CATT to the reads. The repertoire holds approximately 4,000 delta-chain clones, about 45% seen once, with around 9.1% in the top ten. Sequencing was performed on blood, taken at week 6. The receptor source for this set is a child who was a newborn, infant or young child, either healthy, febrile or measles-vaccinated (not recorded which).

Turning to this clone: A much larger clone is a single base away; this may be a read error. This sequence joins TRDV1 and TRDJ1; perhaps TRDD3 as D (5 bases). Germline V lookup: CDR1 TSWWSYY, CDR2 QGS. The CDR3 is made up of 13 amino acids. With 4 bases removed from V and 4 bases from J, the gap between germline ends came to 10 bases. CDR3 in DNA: TGTGCTCTTGGGGGACGGGGAATCGATAAACTCATCTTT. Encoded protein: CALGGRGIDKLIF.

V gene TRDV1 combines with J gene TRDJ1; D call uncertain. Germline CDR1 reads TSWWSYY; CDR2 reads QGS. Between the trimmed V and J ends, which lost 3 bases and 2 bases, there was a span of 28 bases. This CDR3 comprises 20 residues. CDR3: CALGDTLGVDPECYTDKLIF. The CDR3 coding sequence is TGTGCTCTTGGGGATACCCTCGGAGTAGACCCCGAATGCTATACCGATAAACTCATCTTT.

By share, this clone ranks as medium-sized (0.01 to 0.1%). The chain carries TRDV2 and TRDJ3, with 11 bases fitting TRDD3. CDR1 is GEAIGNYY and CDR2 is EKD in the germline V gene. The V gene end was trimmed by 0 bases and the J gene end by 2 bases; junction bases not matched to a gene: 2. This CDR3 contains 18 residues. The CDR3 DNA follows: TGTGCCTGTGACACCGTTGGGGGATACGCCTGGGACACCCGACAGATGTTTTTC. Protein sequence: CACDTVGGYAWDTRQMFF.

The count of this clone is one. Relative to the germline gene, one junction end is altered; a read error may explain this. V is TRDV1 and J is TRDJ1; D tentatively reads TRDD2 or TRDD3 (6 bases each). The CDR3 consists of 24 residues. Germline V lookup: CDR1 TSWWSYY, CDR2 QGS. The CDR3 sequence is CALGVSPSRPSRDGDRPYTDNLIF. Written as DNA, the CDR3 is TGTGCTCTTGGGGTCTCCCCCTCACGGCCTTCCCGGGATGGGGATCGGCCCTACACCGATAATCTCATCTTT.

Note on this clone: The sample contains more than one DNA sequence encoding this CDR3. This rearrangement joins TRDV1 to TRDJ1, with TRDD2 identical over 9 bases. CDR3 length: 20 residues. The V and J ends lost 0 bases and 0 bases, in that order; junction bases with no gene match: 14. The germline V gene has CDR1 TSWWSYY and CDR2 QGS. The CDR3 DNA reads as TGTGCTCTTGGGGAACTCCCCCCTTCCTACTTACTGGTTGACACCGATAAACTCATCTTT. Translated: CALGELPPSYLLVDTDKLIF.

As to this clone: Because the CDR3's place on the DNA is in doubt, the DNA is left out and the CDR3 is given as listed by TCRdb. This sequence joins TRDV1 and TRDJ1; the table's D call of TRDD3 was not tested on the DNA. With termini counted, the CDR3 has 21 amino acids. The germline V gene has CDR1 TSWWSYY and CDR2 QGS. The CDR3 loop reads CALGERSRTPINSSLYDKLIF.

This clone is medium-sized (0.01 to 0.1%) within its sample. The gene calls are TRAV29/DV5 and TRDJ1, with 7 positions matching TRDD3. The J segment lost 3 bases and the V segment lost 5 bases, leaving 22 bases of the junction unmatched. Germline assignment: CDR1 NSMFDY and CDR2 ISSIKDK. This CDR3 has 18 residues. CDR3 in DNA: TGTGCAGCTAAACAGTTCCTTGGGCCGGGGATAACACCCGATAAACTCATCTTT. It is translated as CAAKQFLGPGITPDKLIF. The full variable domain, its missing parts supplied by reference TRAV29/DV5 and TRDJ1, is DQQVKQNSPSLSVQEGRISILNCDYTNSMFDYFLWYKKYPAEGPTFLISISSIKDKNEDGRFTVFLNKSAKHLSLHIVPSQPGDSAVYFCAAKQFLGPGITPDKLIFGKGTRVTVEP.

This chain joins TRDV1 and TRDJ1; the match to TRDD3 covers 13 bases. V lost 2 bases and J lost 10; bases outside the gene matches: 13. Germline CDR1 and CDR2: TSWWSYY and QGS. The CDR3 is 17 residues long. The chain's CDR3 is CALGERPLLGDTGGLIF. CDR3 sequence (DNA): TGTGCTCTTGGGGAAAGGCCCCTACTGGGGGATACGGGTGGACTCATCTTT.

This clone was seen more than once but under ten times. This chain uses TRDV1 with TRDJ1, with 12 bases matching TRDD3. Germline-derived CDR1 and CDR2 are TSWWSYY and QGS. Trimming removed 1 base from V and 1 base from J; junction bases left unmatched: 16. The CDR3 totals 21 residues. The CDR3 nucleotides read TGTGCTCTTGGGGAACCTACGTACCCTTTCACTGGGGGATACCCCACCGATAAACTCATCTTT. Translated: CALGEPTYPFTGGYPTDKLIF.

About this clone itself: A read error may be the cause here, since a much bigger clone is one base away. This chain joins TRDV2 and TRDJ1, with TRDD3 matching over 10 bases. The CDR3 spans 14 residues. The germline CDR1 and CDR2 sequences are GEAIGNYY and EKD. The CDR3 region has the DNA TGTGCCTGTGACATGCTGGGGGATAGAGCTAAACTCACCTTT. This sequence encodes CACDMLGDRAKLTF.

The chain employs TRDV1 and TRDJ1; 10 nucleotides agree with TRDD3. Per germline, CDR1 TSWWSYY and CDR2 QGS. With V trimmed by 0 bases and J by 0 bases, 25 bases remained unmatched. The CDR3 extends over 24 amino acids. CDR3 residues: CALGELIGLPDILGDPLYTDKLIF. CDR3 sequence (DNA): TGTGCTCTTGGGGAACTCATCGGCCTTCCAGACATACTGGGGGATCCCCTGTACACCGATAAACTCATCTTT.

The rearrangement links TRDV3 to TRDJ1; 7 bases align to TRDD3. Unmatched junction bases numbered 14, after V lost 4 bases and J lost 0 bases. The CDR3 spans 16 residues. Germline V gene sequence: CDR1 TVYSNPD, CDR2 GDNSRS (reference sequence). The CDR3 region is CACSLYWGEYTDKLIF. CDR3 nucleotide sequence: TGTGCCTGTAGTCTGTACTGGGGAGAGTACACCGATAAACTCATCTTT.

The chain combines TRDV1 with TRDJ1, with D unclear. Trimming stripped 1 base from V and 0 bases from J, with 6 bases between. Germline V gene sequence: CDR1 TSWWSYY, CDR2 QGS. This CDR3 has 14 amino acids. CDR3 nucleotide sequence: TGTGCTCTTGGGGAACGCCCGTACACCGATAAACTCATCTTT. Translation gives CALGERPYTDKLIF.

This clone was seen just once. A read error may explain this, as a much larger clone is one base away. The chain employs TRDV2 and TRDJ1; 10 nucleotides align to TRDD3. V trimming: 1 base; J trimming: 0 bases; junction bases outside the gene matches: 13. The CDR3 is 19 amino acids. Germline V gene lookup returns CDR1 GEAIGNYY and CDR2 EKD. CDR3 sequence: CACDTQTRGIRPYTDKLIF. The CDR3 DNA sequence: TGTGCCTGTGACACTCAGACTAGGGGGATACGCCCGTACACCGATAAACTCATCTTT.

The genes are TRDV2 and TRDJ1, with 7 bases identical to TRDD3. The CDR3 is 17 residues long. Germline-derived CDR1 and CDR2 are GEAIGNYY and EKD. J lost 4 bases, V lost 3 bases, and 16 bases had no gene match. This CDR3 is CACDPLPGGLNSDKLIF. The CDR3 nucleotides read TGTGCCTGTGACCCCCTCCCTGGGGGTCTCAACAGCGATAAACTCATCTTT.

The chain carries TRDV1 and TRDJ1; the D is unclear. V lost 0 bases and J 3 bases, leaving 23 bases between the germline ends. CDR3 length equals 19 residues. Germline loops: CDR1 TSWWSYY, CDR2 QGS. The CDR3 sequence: CALGELGLHGPRPPDKLIF. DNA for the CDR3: TGTGCTCTTGGGGAACTTGGACTACATGGTCCGCGACCCCCCGATAAACTCATCTTT.

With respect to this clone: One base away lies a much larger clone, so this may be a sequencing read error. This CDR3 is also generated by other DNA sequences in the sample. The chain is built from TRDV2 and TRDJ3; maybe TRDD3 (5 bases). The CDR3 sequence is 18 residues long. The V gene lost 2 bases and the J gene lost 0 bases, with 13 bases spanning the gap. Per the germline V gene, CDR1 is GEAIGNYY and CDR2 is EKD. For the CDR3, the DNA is TGTGCCTGTGACAGGGTTGGAGGATACTCCTGGGACACCCGACAGATGTTTTTC. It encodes CACDRVGGYSWDTRQMFF.

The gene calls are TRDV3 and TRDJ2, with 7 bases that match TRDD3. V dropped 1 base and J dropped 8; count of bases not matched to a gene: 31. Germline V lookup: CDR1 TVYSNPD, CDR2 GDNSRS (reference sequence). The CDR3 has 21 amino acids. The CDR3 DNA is TGTGCCTTTATTGTATCCCCTGGGCCTACCAGTACTGGGGTTAATGTTGCACAACTCTTCTTT. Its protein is CAFIVSPGPTSTGVNVAQLFF.